The rows below give T cell receptor beta chains drawn from one sample of a study of blood T cells in healthy people across ages. TCRdb re-called the 5' RACE reads through MiXCR, storing one row per CDR3 protein. The sample carries some 1.5 million distinct CDR3 sequences, roughly 27% recorded once. Input material: blood. The source of these receptors is a woman in her twenties or thirties in good health. Each CDR3 is given with its conserved first and last residue. D genes are given only for firm matches. Rows may omit the clone size; those that give it use once, few, many or a size class.

j_call	d_call	v_call	clone_size	cdr3_nt	cdr3_aa
TRBJ1-6	-	TRBV7-9	-	TGTGCCAGCAGCTTAGTTGGGGCAATGGGTTCACCCCTCCACTTT	CASSLVGAMGSPLHF
TRBJ2-1	TRBD1	TRBV12-3/TRBV12-4	-	TGTGCCAGCAGTTCATCCCAAGGGGGCAGCTCCTACAATGAGCAGTTCTTC	CASSSSQGGSSYNEQFF
TRBJ2-5	-	TRBV29-1	-	TGCAGCGTTGGTGGGTTGGTGAAAGAGACCCAGTACTTC	CSVGGLVKETQYF
TRBJ2-1	TRBD2	TRBV20-1	few	TGCAGTGCTAGATTGCTAGCGGGAGGCTTCTACAATGAGCAGTTCTTC	CSARLLAGGFYNEQFF
TRBJ2-3	TRBD1	TRBV20-1	-	TGCAGTGCTAGAGGCCCCGGGACAGGGGCCACAGATACGCAGTATTTT	CSARGPGTGATDTQYF
TRBJ2-5	-	TRBV5-1	-	TGCGCCAGCAGCTCTAGGGTGCGAGAGATCCAGTACTTC	CASSSRVREIQYF
TRBJ2-1	TRBD1	TRBV7-2	once	TGTGCCAGCAGCCGCGCTGGTAGGGGGCAGAGCAGGAATGAGCAGTTCTTC	CASSRAGRGQSRNEQFF
TRBJ2-3	-	TRBV7-2	-	TGTGCCAGCAGCTTGGGGGCCATGACAGATACGCAGTATTTT	CASSLGAMTDTQYF
TRBJ1-2	TRBD1	TRBV12-3/TRBV12-4	many	TGTGCCAGCAGTGCCCGGGACAGGTCCTATGGCTACACCTTC	CASSARDRSYGYTF
TRBJ2-5	TRBD2	TRBV20-1	few	TGCAGTGCTGGACTAGCGGGCGGACCACAAGAGACCCAGTACTTC	CSAGLAGGPQETQYF
TRBJ2-7	-	TRBV10-2	few	TGCGCCAGCGGTGAGTCGGGTGGGAGGACCTACGAGCAGTACTTC	CASGESGGRTYEQYF
TRBJ2-7	-	TRBV4-1	few	TGCGCCAGCAAGATGGGGCGGGAAGGGGCCTACGAGCAGTACTTC	CASKMGREGAYEQYF
TRBJ1-2	-	TRBV6-2/TRBV6-3	-	TGTGCCAGCAGTTACGGGGAGGCTTCTAACTATGGCTACACCTTC	CASSYGEASNYGYTF
TRBJ2-1	TRBD2	TRBV5-1	few	TGCGCCAGCAAGGGGACTAGCGGGAGTTCACCCCGTTTCGGTGAGCAGTTCTTC	CASKGTSGSSPRFGEQFF
TRBJ2-1	-	TRBV24-1	many	TGTGCCACCAGTGGGGGGACGACTGGTGAGCAGTTCTTC	CATSGGTTGEQFF
TRBJ1-1	TRBD1	TRBV12-5	-	TGTGCTAGTGGCCCTGGACAGGGAGGAGGGTTCTATGAAGCTTTCTTT	CASGPGQGGGFYEAFF
TRBJ2-1	-	TRBV7-2	-	TGTGCCAGCAGCTTACACGCGGCAGGGGCCTACAATGAGCAGTTCTTC	CASSLHAAGAYNEQFF
TRBJ2-7	-	TRBV4-1	many	TGCGCCAGCAGCCCGGTTCGCCCTCCCTACGAGCAGTACTTC	CASSPVRPPYEQYF
TRBJ1-2	-	TRBV2	-	TGTGCCAGCAGTGCAGGACAGCTATCTAACTATGGCTACACCTTC	CASSAGQLSNYGYTF
TRBJ1-2	-	TRBV9	-	TGTGCCAGCAACAACAGGGTTTCGGGCTACACCTTC	CASNNRVSGYTF
TRBJ1-1	TRBD1	TRBV5-4	-	TGTGCCAGCAGCTTAACCGGGACAGGCCCCGCGGGGGCTTTCTTT	CASSLTGTGPAGAFF
TRBJ1-2	TRBD1	TRBV7-2	many	TGTGCCAGCAGCTTAGCTCTGACAGGGGATGGCTACACCTTC	CASSLALTGDGYTF
TRBJ2-7	-	TRBV6-1	many	TGTGCCAGCAGTGAACTAACAGCCTACGAGCAGTACTTC	CASSELTAYEQYF
TRBJ2-2	TRBD1	TRBV5-1	-	TGCGCCAGCAGGTCCGGGACAGACGACACCGGGGAGCTGTTTTTT	CASRSGTDDTGELFF
TRBJ2-1	TRBD2	TRBV7-6	-	TGTGCCAGCAGCTCTGGAGCGGGAGGGAGGAACTATGAGCAGTTCTTC	CASSSGAGGRNYEQFF
TRBJ2-6	-	TRBV4-1	-	TGCGCCAGCAGCCACAGCTCCGGACAGACAGAGTCCGCTTGGGCCAACGTCCTGACTTTC	CASSHSSGQTESAWANVLTF
TRBJ1-5	-	TRBV6-5	many	TGTGCCAGCAGAAGAGGTAGTCTTAGCAATCAGCCCCAGCATTTT	CASRRGSLSNQPQHF
TRBJ2-7	-	TRBV7-9	few	TGTGCCAGCAGCCCCGGCCGGGTCGAGCAGTACTTC	CASSPGRVEQYF
TRBJ2-7	-	TRBV5-1	many	TGCGCCAGCAGCCTAGGACACAACTCCTACGAGCAGTACTTC	CASSLGHNSYEQYF
TRBJ2-1	-	TRBV20-1	-	TGCAGTGCTAGAGACGGGAGTGGCGATGAGCAGTTCTTC	CSARDGSGDEQFF
TRBJ1-1	-	TRBV10-3	-	TGTGCCATCAGTGAGGTAGACAGTGAAGCTTTCTTT	CAISEVDSEAFF
TRBJ2-6	-	TRBV7-3	many	TGTGCCAGCAGGGAAAGGGTGGCTGGGGCCAACGTCCTGACTTTC	CASRERVAGANVLTF
TRBJ2-4	-	TRBV14	-	TGTGCCAGCAGTCGCGGACAGACCCTCGTAGTCAAAAACATTCAGTACTTC	CASSRGQTLVVKNIQYF
TRBJ1-2	-	TRBV28	few	TGTGCCAGCAGTTTATATCAGGCCCGCGACTATGGCTACACCTTC	CASSLYQARDYGYTF
TRBJ2-3	TRBD1	TRBV29-1	-	TGCAGCGGCCGGGACAGGGGCACAGATACGCAGTATTTT	CSGRDRGTDTQYF
TRBJ1-2	TRBD1	TRBV3-1	-	TGTGCCAGCAGCCAAGCGCGACAGGGGGTCGGCTACACCTTC	CASSQARQGVGYTF
TRBJ1-2	-	TRBV28	few	TGTGCCAGCAGACCCGGGGGGACGGATCCTGGCTACACCTTC	CASRPGGTDPGYTF
TRBJ2-4	-	TRBV28	many	TGTGCCAGCGGGCAGGCACTAGCCAAAAACATTCAGTACTTC	CASGQALAKNIQYF
TRBJ2-1	TRBD2	TRBV7-3	-	TGTGCCAGCAGCCCCGGGACTAGCTGGGATGAGCAGTTCTTC	CASSPGTSWDEQFF
TRBJ2-5	-	TRBV11-3	few	TGTGCCAGCATTCCTTTGCGGGAGACCCAGTACTTC	CASIPLRETQYF
TRBJ2-1	-	TRBV7-2	-	TGTGCCAGCAGCTTAGTCTCGGGGAGGTACAATGAGCAGTTCTTC	CASSLVSGRYNEQFF
TRBJ2-6	-	TRBV28	few	TGTGCCAGCAGTTCCCCCGGGACTGAAGGGGCCAACGTCCTGACTTTC	CASSSPGTEGANVLTF
TRBJ2-1	TRBD1	TRBV20-1	few	TGCAGTGCTAGAGATCAGGGACAGAGCTCCTACAATGAGCAGTTCTTC	CSARDQGQSSYNEQFF
TRBJ2-1	-	TRBV3-1	-	TGTGCCAGCAGCCAAGAAAACCAACCTGTGGAGCAGTTCTTC	CASSQENQPVEQFF
TRBJ2-2	-	TRBV6-5	-	TGTGCCAGCATGATATGGGGTGCGAACACCGGGGAGCTGTTTTTT	CASMIWGANTGELFF
TRBJ2-7	-	TRBV9	few	TGTGCCAGCAGCGTAGGTGGTACGGGCTTGGTAGAGCAGTACTTC	CASSVGGTGLVEQYF
TRBJ2-3	TRBD2	TRBV7-2	-	TGTGCCAGCAGCGGTCGGACTAGCGGGAGACTAGTATATACGCAGTATTTT	CASSGRTSGRLVYTQYF
TRBJ2-1	-	TRBV2	-	TGTGCCAACCGAGAGGGGATAGGGGCGTCCAATGAGCAGTTCTTC	CANREGIGASNEQFF
TRBJ2-7	TRBD1	TRBV4-3	-	TGCGCCAGCAGTACCATGACAGGGGGGAACTACAACGAGCAGTACTTC	CASSTMTGGNYNEQYF
TRBJ2-1	TRBD2	TRBV20-1	many	TGCAGTGCTCACTCGTGGACTAGCGGGGCAAATGAGCAGTTCTTC	CSAHSWTSGANEQFF